The 32 T cell receptor beta chains below were found in one sample sequenced in a study of T cell responses to AZD1222 COVID-19 vaccine. Profiling relied on immunoSEQ multiplex PCR, and the TCRdb table lists in-frame clones only, not all of them. This sample has about 88,000 clones, with around 91% found just once. Sequencing used peripheral blood, obtained on day 0 of MenACWY control vaccination. These receptors came from an adult in good health.

J is TRBJ2-7 and V is TRBV11-2; TRBD2 matches at 7 bases. This CDR3 is built from 11 residues. With 4 bases clipped from V and 7 bases from J, the junction kept 1 base outside the gene matches. Looked up from germline, CDR1 is SGHAT and CDR2 is FQNNGV. The CDR3 loop reads CASSSGGEQYF. Here the CDR3 DNA reads TGTGCCAGCAGCTCCGGGGGGGAGCAGTACTTC.

The chain is built from TRBV19 and TRBJ1-2; 8 nucleotides match TRBD1. J was trimmed by 4 bases and V by 4 bases; bases with no gene match: 11. This CDR3 contains 16 residues. Germline assignment: CDR1 LNHDA and CDR2 SQIVND (reference sequence). The CDR3 is CASSKKNPQGAYGYTF. CDR3 nucleotides: TGTGCCAGTAGTAAAAAGAATCCCCAGGGGGCCTATGGCTACACCTTC.

The CDR3 reads CASTREGNQPQHF. The CDR3 nucleotides are TGTGCCAGCACAAGGGAGGGCAATCAGCCCCAGCATTTT. This sequence joins TRBV19 and TRBJ1-5; D remains unclear. Trimming took 9 bases from V and 2 from J, leaving 11 bases between them. The CDR3 loop spans 13 amino acids. The germline V gene encodes CDR1 LNHDA and CDR2 SQIVND (reference sequence).

This chain joins TRBV28 and TRBJ1-3, with 7 bases identical to TRBD1. The CDR3 totals 14 residues. Trimming cost V 5 bases and J 5 bases; bases outside gene matches: 6. The germline V gene encodes CDR1 MDHEN and CDR2 SYDVKM. CDR3 coding DNA: TGTGCCAGCAGTAGCGGGACAGAGAGAAACACCATATATTTT. Translating it yields CASSSGTERNTIYF.

The chain has TRBV6-5 and TRBJ2-5, with D possibly TRBD2 on 6 matching bases. The V gene's germline CDR1 is MNHEY and CDR2 SVGAGI. The CDR3 has 16 residues. Trimming left V 0 bases short and J 5 bases short, with 16 bases between. The CDR3 sequence: CASSYSRDSLRETQYF. The CDR3 bases are TGTGCCAGCAGTTACTCGAGGGACTCCCTCCGGGAGACCCAGTACTTC.

The rearrangement links TRBV15 to TRBJ2-1, with D uncertain. The CDR3 runs to 15 residues. Per the germline V gene, CDR1 is LNHNV and CDR2 is YYDKDF (reference sequence). The ends were cut back, 1 base at V and 8 bases at J, with 15 bases in the middle. The CDR3 nucleotides read TGTGCCACCAGCAGAGGGTTAAGGGCCGGAGATGAGCAGTTCTTC. Protein: CATSRGLRAGDEQFF. Using reference TRBV15 and TRBJ2-1 for the parts outside the CDR3, the full variable domain is DAMVIQNPRYQVTQFGKPVTLSCSQTLNHNVMYWYQQKSSQAPKLLFHYYDKDFNNEADTPDNFQSRRPNTSFCFLDIRSPGLGDTAMYLCATSRGLRAGDEQFFGPGTRLTVL.

This chain links TRBV29-1 with TRBJ1-4, with 8 bases that match TRBD1. The CDR3 length is 14 residues. V lost 3 bases and J lost 8; bases outside the gene matches: 8. Germline-derived CDR1 and CDR2 are SQVTM and ANQGSEA. The CDR3 nucleotides are TGCAGCGTTGAGGGACAGGACGGGGGGGAAAAACTGTTTTTT. Protein product: CSVEGQDGGEKLFF.

The rearrangement joins TRBV10-3 to TRBJ1-4, with D maybe TRBD1 (6 bases). V gave up 8 bases and J gave up 7 bases, with 14 bases separating them. Germline V gene lookup returns CDR1 ENHRY and CDR2 SYGVKD. The CDR3 is made up of 13 amino acids. The CDR3: CAISPMTGEKLFF. The CDR3 region has the DNA TGTGCCATCTCGCCCATGACAGGTGAAAAACTGTTTTTT.

The chain combines TRBV6-2 or TRBV6-3 with TRBJ2-7; 9 bases are shared with TRBD2. Germline V gene lookup returns CDR1 MNHEY and CDR2 SVGEGT. The CDR3 contains 16 residues. Trimming cost V 2 bases and J 4 bases; bases outside gene matches: 9. CDR3 region: CASSYATGTSWYEQYF. In nucleotides, the CDR3 is TGTGCCAGCAGTTACGCAACCGGGACTAGCTGGTACGAGCAGTACTTC.

This chain connects TRBV4-3 to TRBJ1-2, with D perhaps TRBD1 (5 bases). Germline-derived CDR1 and CDR2 are LGHNA and YSLEER. V lost 3 bases and J lost 8, with 16 bases in between. This CDR3 is 14 amino acids long. CDR3 DNA: TGCGCCAGCAGCCAGTTTGGGGGACCCGACGGCTACACCTTC. This encodes CASSQFGGPDGYTF.

This sequence joins TRBV2 and TRBJ2-3, with TRBD1 identical over 11 bases. This CDR3 is 12 amino acids long. The germline V gene encodes CDR1 SNHLY and CDR2 FYNNEI. Trimming at V came to 7 bases and at J to 13 bases, leaving 7 bases not matched to a gene. The CDR3: CASNHGDRGEYF. The DNA for the CDR3 is TGTGCCAGCAACCACGGGGACAGGGGGGAGTATTTT. Complete variable domain (other parts from reference TRBV2 and TRBJ2-3): EPEVTQTPSHQVTQMGQEVILRCVPISNHLYFYWYRQILGQKVEFLVSFYNNEISEKSEIFDDQFSVERPDGSNFTLKIRSTKLEDSAMYFCASNHGDRGEYFGPGTRLTVL.

The chain couples TRBV20-1 to TRBJ2-5, with D possibly TRBD2 on 6 matching bases. Germline assignment: CDR1 DFQATT and CDR2 SNEGSKA (reference sequence). This CDR3 has 13 amino acids. V was shortened by 3 bases and J by 1 base, with 9 bases between the two germline ends. CDR3 DNA sequence: TGCAGTGCTAGTGGGGGAGGCCAAGAGACCCAGTACTTC. Protein product: CSASGGGQETQYF.

The chain uses TRBV7-9 and TRBJ1-2; 7 bases are shared with TRBD1. Germline V CDR1 and CDR2: SEHNR, FQNEAQ (reference sequence). V was clipped by 5 bases and J by 9 bases; unmatched bases: 12. The CDR3 totals 14 residues. Here the CDR3 DNA reads TGTGCCAGCAGCCTCGACAGGGTTCAGACTAGCTACACCTTC. It encodes CASSLDRVQTSYTF.

The chain employs TRBV27 and TRBJ2-2, with 7 bases aligning to TRBD1. CDR3 length: 21 residues. CDR1 and CDR2 from the germline V gene are MNHEY and SMNVEV (reference sequence). V lost 0 bases, J lost 5 bases, and 21 bases stayed unmatched. This chain's CDR3 is CASSLSIRRRRTFRGTGELFF. The CDR3 coding sequence is TGTGCCAGCAGTTTATCGATCCGCCGCAGGAGGACGTTCAGGGGGACCGGGGAGCTGTTTTTT.

The V gene is TRBV19, the J gene TRBJ1-6, with a weak D call TRBD1 (6 bases). CDR1 and CDR2 from the germline V gene are LNHDA and SQIVND (reference sequence). The V end was cut by 9 bases, the J end by 6 bases, with 9 bases between. The CDR3 runs 12 residues. In DNA form, the CDR3 reads TGTGCCAGCGGGACAACTAATTCACCCCTCCACTTT. It translates to CASGTTNSPLHF. Together with reference TRBV19 and TRBJ1-6, the CDR3 gives the full variable domain: DGGITQSPKYLFRKEGQNVTLSCEQNLNHDAMYWYRQDPGQGLRLIYYSQIVNDFQKGDIAEGYSVSREKKESFPLTVTSAQKNPTAFYLCASGTTNSPLHFGNGTRLTVT.

This clone has a handful of counts. V and J are TRBV5-1 and TRBJ2-2; D unresolved. The germline CDR1 and CDR2 sequences are SGHRS and YFSETQ. The V gene lost 4 bases and the J gene lost 5 bases, with 9 bases spanning the gap. The CDR3 consists of 13 residues. DNA for the CDR3: TGCGCCAGCAGCCCGGGCCTGACCGGGGAGCTGTTTTTT. It is translated as CASSPGLTGELFF.

V and J are TRBV4-2 and TRBJ1-4; TRBD1 matches at 7 bases. Germline assignment: CDR1 LGHNA and CDR2 YNFKEQ. This CDR3 has 14 residues. V dropped 1 base and J dropped 5; count of bases not matched to a gene: 1. As DNA, the CDR3 is TGTGCCAGCAGCCAAGTGGGACAGAATGAAAAACTGTTTTTT. As protein: CASSQVGQNEKLFF.

J is TRBJ1-4 and V is TRBV19, with a tentative D call TRBD1 (5 bases). Germline loops: CDR1 LNHDA, CDR2 SQIVND (reference sequence). Trimming stripped 4 bases from V and 6 bases from J, with 15 bases between. This CDR3 contains 15 residues. The CDR3 DNA reads TGTGCCAGTAGTAAGGGGACCCAAGGGGATGAAAAACTGTTTTTT. Residues: CASSKGTQGDEKLFF.

The chain recombines TRBV12-3 or TRBV12-4 with TRBJ2-1; D perhaps matches TRBD2 (6 bases). This CDR3 is 12 amino acids long. Trimming took off 7 bases at V and 6 bases at J, with 10 bases between the two ends. In DNA, the CDR3 is TGTGCCAGCATTGGAGGGAGCAATGAGCAGTTCTTC. It encodes CASIGGSNEQFF.

This sequence joins TRBV15 and TRBJ2-3; TRBD1 is a possible D gene (6 bases). The CDR3 has 17 amino acids. CDR1 and CDR2 (germline): LNHNV, YYDKDF (reference sequence). The V end lost 4 bases, the J end lost 2 bases, and 19 bases lay between the germline ends. CDR3 loop: CATSNARDTRTTDTQYF. CDR3 DNA sequence: TGTGCCACCAGCAACGCCCGGGACACCCGAACCACAGATACGCAGTATTTT. Full variable domain (remainder filled in from reference TRBV15 and TRBJ2-3): DAMVIQNPRYQVTQFGKPVTLSCSQTLNHNVMYWYQQKSSQAPKLLFHYYDKDFNNEADTPDNFQSRRPNTSFCFLDIRSPGLGDTAMYLCATSNARDTRTTDTQYFGPGTRLTVL.

A single count supports this clone. The chain has TRBV11-1 and TRBJ1-3; 9 bases match TRBD1. In germline, CDR1 is SGHAT, CDR2 FQDESV (reference sequence). The V gene end was trimmed by 5 bases and the J gene end by 4 bases; junction bases not matched to a gene: 3. The CDR3 covers 14 residues. CDR3 region: CASSRGTGGNTIYF. The CDR3 DNA reads TGTGCCAGCAGCCGCGGGACAGGGGGAAACACCATATATTTT.

The gene calls are TRBV2 and TRBJ1-2, with D uncertain. The ends were cut back, 9 bases at V and 0 bases at J, with 17 bases in the middle. Germline V gene sequence: CDR1 SNHLY, CDR2 FYNNEI. The CDR3 runs to 15 residues. In nucleotides, the CDR3 is TGTGCCAGTGCCGGTATTGGGGATGCTAACTATGGCTACACCTTC. Amino acids: CASAGIGDANYGYTF.

V is TRBV29-1 and J is TRBJ2-7; 9 bases map to TRBD1. The germline gives CDR1 SQVTM, CDR2 ANQGSEA. V shed 2 bases and J 6 bases; nucleotides not matched to a gene: 5. This CDR3 contains 13 residues. The CDR3, as DNA: TGCAGCGTTGAAAGGGGACAGGGCGGCGAGCAGTACTTC. Its translation: CSVERGQGGEQYF.

The chain joins TRBV3-1 (or the pseudogene TRBV3-2) to TRBJ1-6; D perhaps matches TRBD1 (6 bases). CDR1 and CDR2 (germline): LGHDT, YNNKEL (reference sequence). This CDR3 has 15 residues. V was clipped by 3 bases and J by 9 bases, with 15 bases between them. The CDR3 DNA follows: TGTGCCAGCAGCCAGGCGGAGGGCAGGGGTTCACCCCTCCACTTT. It codes for CASSQAEGRGSPLHF.

The chain recombines TRBV12-3 or TRBV12-4 with TRBJ2-7, with D perhaps matching TRBD1 (6 bases). Trimming shortened V by 2 bases and J by 9 bases, and 14 bases separated the two germline ends. This CDR3 has 13 residues. The CDR3 coding sequence is TGTGCCAGCAGTTTAACAGGGCATGAGTGGCAGTACTTC. Its protein product is CASSLTGHEWQYF.

This chain connects TRBV11-2 to TRBJ1-2; a possible D gene is TRBD1 (5 bases). This CDR3 is 15 amino acids long. The germline V gene has CDR1 SGHAT and CDR2 FQNNGV. V lost 5 bases, J lost 0 bases, and 13 bases lay in between. CDR3 sequence reads: CASSPRQYSNYGYTF. In DNA form, the CDR3 reads TGTGCCAGCAGCCCCCGACAGTATTCTAACTATGGCTACACCTTC.

There are a few counts of this clone. This chain joins TRBV7-9 and TRBJ1-1, with D possibly matching TRBD1 (5 bases). Germline V CDR1 and CDR2: SEHNR, FQNEAQ (reference sequence). The CDR3 runs 13 residues. V lost 0 bases and J lost 7, with 9 bases in between. CDR3 sequence (DNA): TGTGCCAGCAGCTTAGCGGGGCCTCGTGAAGCTTTCTTT. This sequence encodes CASSLAGPREAFF.

The J gene is TRBJ1-2, the V gene TRBV7-9; the D gene is possibly TRBD1 (5 bases). The germline CDR1 and CDR2 sequences are SEHNR and FQNEAQ (reference sequence). The CDR3 loop spans 17 amino acids. Deletions cut 4 bases from V and 2 bases from J, with 20 bases between. In nucleotides, the CDR3 is TGTGCCAGCAGCTCCCGGGACCCAAGACTACCAAACTATGGCTACACCTTC. Amino acids: CASSSRDPRLPNYGYTF.

The CDR3 DNA is TGTGCCATCAGCGGACAGGCTGGTTCTTCACCCCTCCACTTT. Protein: CAISGQAGSSPLHF. V is TRBV10-3 and J is TRBJ1-6, with 7 positions matching TRBD1. Trimming at V came to 6 bases and at J to 9 bases, leaving 8 bases not matched to a gene. CDR1 and CDR2 (germline): ENHRY, SYGVKD. The CDR3 loop spans 14 amino acids.

The chain combines TRBV10-3 with TRBJ2-2; perhaps D is TRBD1 or TRBD2 (6 bases each). The germline V gene encodes CDR1 ENHRY and CDR2 SYGVKD. The CDR3 sequence is 14 residues long. Trimming removed 5 bases at V and 6 bases at J, with 13 bases between. The CDR3 coding sequence is TGTGCCATCAGTAAGGGGGGCTTCGCCGGGGAGCTGTTTTTT. This sequence encodes CAISKGGFAGELFF.

The chain recombines TRBV5-4 with TRBJ1-3, with unresolved D. Germline V gene sequence: CDR1 SGHNT, CDR2 YYREEE (reference sequence). This CDR3 has 16 amino acids. V gave up 0 bases and J gave up 0 bases, with 10 bases separating them. The CDR3 here is CASSLDLTSSGNTIYF. In DNA form, the CDR3 reads TGTGCCAGCAGCTTGGATTTAACGAGCTCTGGAAACACCATATATTTT.

The chain employs TRBV6-5 and TRBJ1-1; 7 bases are a match to TRBD1. This CDR3 comprises 13 residues. The V segment lost 6 bases and the J segment 5 bases; nucleotides outside the gene matches: 6. CDR1 and CDR2 (germline): MNHEY, SVGAGI. The CDR3, as DNA: TGTGCCAGCAGAGGACAGGCTGATACTGAAGCTTTCTTT. Its protein product is CASRGQADTEAFF.